This T cell receptor (beta chain) was retrieved from a study of T-cell memory formation after mild COVID-19. A single record per CDR3 protein comes from TCRdb applying MiXCR to the 5' RACE reads. The sample consists of 340,000 or so distinct CDR3 sequences, 13% of them appearing once. After removal of 6 bases from V and 6 bases from J, the junction contained 9 bases not matched to a gene. The length of the CDR3 is 15 residues. Broader study findings: That cross-reactive memory joined was suggested by some responding clones appearing in pre-infection memory.

On this clonotype itself: The antigen is not known.

V is TRBV12-3 or TRBV12-4 and J is TRBJ1-4, with TRBD1 matching 8 bases. The source is a man aged 18 to 30 who had mild COVID-19 (a few samples of this study predate the infection). Cell type and time point are not known. The sequencing sample was made of PBMCs or a T cell subset sorted from them (not recorded which). The CDR3 loop reads CASRNTGGGYEKLFF. The CDR3 DNA sequence: TGTGCCAGCAGAAATACAGGGGGGGGCTATGAAAAACTGTTTTTT.